These T cell receptor beta chains were read from a single sample in a study of T cell responses to AZD1222 COVID-19 vaccine. Libraries were prepared by immunoSEQ multiplex PCR; TCRdb keeps only in-frame clonotypes and omits some of them. This sample carries some 54,000 clones, roughly 90% of them seen once, and the ten largest clones take just under 2%. The specimen was peripheral blood, collected on day 0 of AZD1222 vaccination. These TCRs come from an adult in good health. CDR3s include the opening cysteine and the closing phenylalanine or tryptophan. D genes are given only for firm matches. Rows may omit the clone size; those that give it use once, few, many or a size class.

J,D,V,size,DNA,CDR3
TRBJ2-3,TRBD2,TRBV29-1,-,TGCAGCGTTGATAAAGCGGGAGGTGTCACAGATACGCAGTATTTT,CSVDKAGGVTDTQYF
TRBJ2-3,-,TRBV12-3/TRBV12-4,-,TGTGCCAGCAGTTTCGGAGATACGCAGTATTTT,CASSFGDTQYF
TRBJ2-7,-,TRBV14,-,TGTGCCAGCAGCCAGTCCGGGTCGAGCTACGAGCAGTACTTC,CASSQSGSSYEQYF
TRBJ2-3,TRBD1,TRBV30,-,TGTGCCTGGAGTGTTACAGGGGGAGATACGCAGTATTTT,CAWSVTGGDTQYF
TRBJ1-2,-,TRBV5-1,-,TGCGCCAGCAGCTCCCCTTTCCGACAGGAGGGAAATGGCTACACCTTC,CASSSPFRQEGNGYTF
TRBJ1-6,-,TRBV6-5,few,TGTGCCAGCAGTTACAGTGGTTCACCCCTCCACTTT,CASSYSGSPLHF
TRBJ2-2,-,TRBV7-6,-,TGTGCCAGCAGTAATAGGAGGGCCCAGTCCGGGGAGCTGTTTTTT,CASSNRRAQSGELFF
TRBJ1-1,-,TRBV11-2,-,TGTGCCAGCAGCTTGCGCGTCCGGGACACTGAAGCTTTCTTT,CASSLRVRDTEAFF
TRBJ1-1,-,TRBV4-1,few,TGCGCCAGCAGCCAAGAGGTGCGGGGCGTGAACACTGAAGCTTTCTTT,CASSQEVRGVNTEAFF
TRBJ2-1,-,TRBV7-3,-,TGTGCCAGCAGCTTACGTGTCCAGGATGAGCAGTTCTTC,CASSLRVQDEQFF
TRBJ2-5,-,TRBV5-4,-,TGTGCCAGCAGCTTGGTGGACCGCCCCGAGACCCAGTACTTC,CASSLVDRPETQYF
TRBJ2-7,-,TRBV11-3,-,TGTGCCAGCAGCCACCGGGACGGGTACGAGCAGTACTTC,CASSHRDGYEQYF
TRBJ1-1,-,TRBV27,-,TGTGCCAGCAGTTTAATGTACGGGGGGGACACTGAAGCTTTCTTT,CASSLMYGGDTEAFF
TRBJ2-1,-,TRBV5-8,-,TGTGCCAGCAGCTCGGGACGTACTCTCTACAGTGAGCAGTTCTTC,CASSSGRTLYSEQFF
TRBJ1-3,TRBD1,TRBV5-5,-,TGTGCCAGCAGCTTGGGACAGGGAATTAGAAACACCATATATTTT,CASSLGQGIRNTIYF
TRBJ1-1,-,TRBV5-1,-,TGCGCCAGCAGCTTGGGTTTCGGGCAGATCACTGAAGCTTTCTTT,CASSLGFGQITEAFF
TRBJ2-7,TRBD2,TRBV6-1,-,TGTGCCAGCAGTGTAGTAGGGCTGAGAGGGACTAGCGGGAACTCCTACGAGCAGTACTTC,CASSVVGLRGTSGNSYEQYF
TRBJ1-5,-,TRBV2,-,TGTGCCAGTTCTACATCTTTGAGTCATCAGCCCCAGCATTTT,CASSTSLSHQPQHF
TRBJ1-6,-,TRBV5-4,-,TGTGCCAGCAGCTTGGCTGAGAATTCACCCCTCCACTTT,CASSLAENSPLHF
TRBJ2-1,TRBD2,TRBV4-1,once,TGCGCCAGCAGCCAACAACTAGCGGCGTCTGAGTTCTTC,CASSQQLAASEFF
TRBJ2-7,-,TRBV3-1/TRBV3-2,-,TGTGCCAGCAGCCAAGTTTCTACCTCCTACGAGCAGTACTTC,CASSQVSTSYEQYF
TRBJ2-7,-,TRBV21-1,-,TGTGCCAGCAGGGCTAGCGGGAACAGAGTAGCCTACGAGCAGTACTTC,CASRASGNRVAYEQYF
TRBJ1-2,-,TRBV19,-,TGTGCCAGTAGTCCCGCCGACAGATATGGCTACACCTTC,CASSPADRYGYTF
TRBJ2-7,-,TRBV20-1,-,TGCAGTGCACCCGACAGCTACGAGCAGTACTTC,CSAPDSYEQYF
TRBJ1-4,-,TRBV6-5,-,TGTGCCAGCAGCTCTGGGACGGCGGGTAATGAAAAACTGTTTTTT,CASSSGTAGNEKLFF
TRBJ2-1,-,TRBV7-2,once,TGTGCCAGCAGCGCCCTATGGGGTGAGCAGTTCTTC,CASSALWGEQFF
TRBJ1-1,-,TRBV7-9,-,TGTGCCAGCAGCCCGTGGGACTCTCAAAACACTGAAGCTTTCTTT,CASSPWDSQNTEAFF
TRBJ2-1,TRBD2,TRBV10-1,-,TGCGCCAGCAGCCAGGGACTAGCGGGAGGTGAGCAGTTCTTC,CASSQGLAGGEQFF
TRBJ2-7,TRBD1,TRBV5-1,-,TGCGCCAGCAGCTTGGAAGGTAACAGGGGGGCCTACGAGCAGTACTTC,CASSLEGNRGAYEQYF
TRBJ2-1,-,TRBV7-2,-,TGTGCCAGCAGCTACCTCTTTCGTAGCTCCTACAATGAGCAGTTCTTC,CASSYLFRSSYNEQFF
TRBJ1-1,-,TRBV27,-,TGTGCCAGCAGTTTACAGGGTAGCACTGAAGCTTTCTTT,CASSLQGSTEAFF
TRBJ2-7,-,TRBV28,-,TGTGCCAGCAGTTCATACGGCGACAAAAACTCCTACGAGCAGTACTTC,CASSSYGDKNSYEQYF
TRBJ2-1,-,TRBV7-2,-,TGTGCCAGCAGCTACGGACAGAGCTCCTACAATGAGCAGTTCTTC,CASSYGQSSYNEQFF
TRBJ1-2,-,TRBV14,-,TGTGCCAGCAGCCAAGATTTTGACTATGGCTACACCTTC,CASSQDFDYGYTF
TRBJ1-1,-,TRBV5-1,once,TGCGCCAGCAGCAGTAGGGGGTCCGGTGTGATGGACACTGAAGCTTTCTTT,CASSSRGSGVMDTEAFF
TRBJ2-3,-,TRBV19,-,TGTGCCAGTAGTATGGAGGGCACAGATACGCAGTATTTT,CASSMEGTDTQYF
TRBJ2-2,TRBD2,TRBV27,-,TGTGCCAGCAGTCCCCTGGGGGGGGACCCCGGGGAGCTGTTTTTT,CASSPLGGDPGELFF
TRBJ2-3,TRBD2,TRBV5-1,-,TGCGCCAGCAGCGTCGGACTAGCGGGAGACACAGATACGCAGTATTTT,CASSVGLAGDTDTQYF
TRBJ1-4,-,TRBV28,few,TGTGCCAGCAGTTTTGGATCGGTTGCAACTAATGAAAAACTGTTTTTT,CASSFGSVATNEKLFF
TRBJ1-1,-,TRBV5-1,-,TGCGCCAGCAGCTTGTACCTAGGATCGGGCACTGAAGCTTTCTTT,CASSLYLGSGTEAFF
TRBJ1-2,TRBD1,TRBV3-1/TRBV3-2,-,TGTGCCAGCAGCCAAGGGACAGGGGCTAACTATGGCTACACCTTC,CASSQGTGANYGYTF
TRBJ2-3,-,TRBV7-9,-,TGTGCCAGCAGCTTTATGGCCCCGATCGAGGCAGATACGCAGTATTTT,CASSFMAPIEADTQYF
TRBJ2-7,TRBD2,TRBV7-2,-,TGTGCCAGCAGCCTAGATGGGACTAGCGGGAGGATCGAGCAGTACTTC,CASSLDGTSGRIEQYF
TRBJ2-7,TRBD2,TRBV28,-,TGTGCCAGCAGTCTCGGACAGTTTTTGGCTAGCGGGAGGCCCGGGGAGCAGTACTTC,CASSLGQFLASGRPGEQYF